This T cell receptor (beta chain) appears in the sequencing data of a study of shared clonotypes between healthy human individuals. Assay used: immunoSEQ multiplex PCR; TCRdb lists only in-frame clones, some missing. The repertoire holds about 2 million clones, with roughly 94% as singletons. The V and J ends lost 4 bases and 10 bases respectively, with 13 bases between them. The CDR3 contains 12 residues. CDR1 LGHNA and CDR2 YSLEER come from the germline V gene. Naivety among CD8 cells was defined by CD45RO negativity and positive CCR7 selection, thereby excluding terminally differentiated effector memory CD45RA+ cells.

This clonotype was sampled from a man aged 18 to 29 in good health. The chain has TRBV4-3 and TRBJ1-2, with D maybe TRBD1 (5 bases). What was sequenced was naive CD8+ T cells sorted from blood. As DNA, the CDR3 is TGCGCCAGCAGCCCTCTCGGGGGGTTCTACACCTTC. Its protein is CASSPLGGFYTF.